This TCR beta chain derives from a study of cytomegalovirus exposure and HLA in healthy donors. The PCR ran on 60 Vbeta and 13 Jbeta primers. Sequencing was performed with immunoSEQ multiplex PCR; in TCRdb, only in-frame clones are kept and a portion is missing. The data show about 61,000 clones, 89% seen once. This CDR3 is 14 amino acids long. CDR1 MGHRA and CDR2 YSYEKL come from the germline V gene. V was clipped by 6 bases and J by 0 bases, with 11 bases between them. This clone is a singleton in its sample. The sequencing input was PBMCs. The V and J genes are TRBV4-1 and TRBJ1-1, with a tentative D call TRBD1 (5 bases). The origin of this receptor is a man between 25 and 39 years old in good health and CMV-seropositive. The CDR3 protein is CASSNGGLNTEAFF. As DNA, the CDR3 is TGCGCCAGCAGTAACGGGGGTTTGAACACTGAAGCTTTCTTT.